Shown below are 10 T cell receptor beta chains from a single sample sequenced in a study of shared clonotypes between healthy human individuals. The assay was immunoSEQ multiplex PCR, and TCRdb's table has in-frame clones only and misses some. The sample holds about 2.3 million clones, roughly 90% seen once. Sequencing was done on a sample of naive CD4+ T cells from PBMCs. Subset defined: CD45RA+ positively selected. These receptors all stem from a young man in good health. Some clones in this sample may be carry-over from other donors' samples.

On this clone: This sample includes further DNA sequences coding for the same CDR3. CDR3 sequence (DNA): TGTGCCTGGACTCCGGGGGGGTTGGAGCAGTTCTTC. It codes for CAWTPGGLEQFF. The J gene is TRBJ2-1, the V gene TRBV30, with 8 bases identical to TRBD2. With 4 bases clipped from V and 10 bases from J, the junction kept 6 bases outside the gene matches. Germline V CDR1 and CDR2: GTSNPN, SVGIG (reference sequence). CDR3 size: 12 residues.

This clone appeared a few times. The V and J genes are TRBV9 and TRBJ1-5, with 7 bases aligning to TRBD1. CDR1 is SGDLS, CDR2 YYNGEE, per germline. The CDR3 contains 15 residues. J was trimmed by 2 bases and V by 4 bases; bases with no gene match: 6. The chain's CDR3 is CASSPYDRGNQPQHF. CDR3 bases: TGTGCCAGCAGCCCTTACGACAGGGGCAATCAGCCCCAGCATTTT.

This chain joins TRBV7-3 and TRBJ2-1, with D unclear. The germline V and J ends were trimmed by 5 bases and 0 bases, with 14 bases remaining between them. Germline loops: CDR1 SGHTA, CDR2 FQGTGA. The CDR3 length is 16 residues. The CDR3 loop is CASSPPAPSSYNEQFF. CDR3 coding DNA: TGTGCCAGCAGCCCCCCGGCCCCTAGCTCCTACAATGAGCAGTTCTTC.

V gene TRBV6-6 combines with J gene TRBJ2-3; TRBD2 matches at 13 bases. Germline-derived CDR1 and CDR2 are MNHNY and SVGAGI (reference sequence). The junction had 5 bases not matched to a gene; V was cut back by 0 bases and J by 8 bases. The CDR3 contains 16 residues. Here the CDR3 DNA reads TGTGCCAGCAGTTACTCGGGACTAGCGGGGTTAGGTACGCAGTATTTT. It yields the protein CASSYSGLAGLGTQYF.

Comment on this clone: This same CDR3 is encoded by further DNA sequences in the sample. This rearrangement joins TRBV18 to TRBJ1-1; no clear D. Per germline, CDR1 KGHSH and CDR2 LQKENI. CDR3 size: 13 residues. Trimming took off 3 bases at V and 0 bases at J, with 5 bases between the two ends. CDR3 sequence reads: CASSPSLNTEAFF. The CDR3, as DNA: TGTGCCAGCTCACCGTCGCTGAACACTGAAGCTTTCTTT.

Details on this clone: Within the sample, other DNA sequences also encode this same CDR3. The CDR3 DNA follows: TGTGCCAGCAGTTTACGAGGGGCCGGGAATCAGCCCCAGCATTTT. Protein sequence: CASSLRGAGNQPQHF. This chain connects TRBV28 to TRBJ1-5, with D perhaps matching TRBD1 (5 bases). The germline CDR1 and CDR2 sequences are MDHEN and SYDVKM. V was pared by 2 bases and J by 4 bases, with 12 bases between. The CDR3 runs to 15 residues.

The table lists this clone with a few counts. The chain carries TRBV27 and TRBJ1-5; TRBD1 matches at 11 bases. Trimming cost V 5 bases and J 6 bases; bases outside gene matches: 6. Germline CDR1 reads MNHEY; CDR2 reads SMNVEV (reference sequence). This CDR3 has 15 residues. Here the CDR3 reads CASSPRDRGAQPQHF. The DNA for the CDR3 is TGTGCCAGCAGTCCGCGGGACAGGGGGGCTCAGCCCCAGCATTTT.

The chain joins TRBV5-1 to TRBJ2-3, with 9 bases identical to TRBD2. With V trimmed by 3 bases and J by 1 base, 6 bases remained unmatched. Germline V gene data show CDR1 as SGHRS and CDR2 as YFSETQ. There are 16 residues in the CDR3. CDR3 protein: CASSSPSGRRTDTQYF. For the CDR3, the DNA is TGCGCCAGCAGCTCCCCCAGCGGGAGGCGCACAGATACGCAGTATTTT.

This sequence joins TRBV11-2 and TRBJ2-3; 8 nucleotides align to TRBD2. This CDR3 spans 16 amino acids. With V trimmed by 1 base and J by 1 base, 4 bases remained unmatched. Per germline, CDR1 SGHAT and CDR2 FQNNGV. CDR3 nucleotide sequence: TGTGCCAGCAGCTTAGTTCCGGGAGGGCGCACAGATACGCAGTATTTT. It encodes CASSLVPGGRTDTQYF.

This chain connects TRBV28 to TRBJ2-1, with 13 positions matching TRBD2. Trimming took 6 bases from V and 11 from J; bases not matched to a gene: 10. Germline-derived CDR1 and CDR2 are MDHEN and SYDVKM. This CDR3 is built from 15 residues. Written as DNA, the CDR3 is TGTGCCAGCAGCCGGGAACTAGCGGGAGGGCCAAAGCAGTTCTTC. Protein: CASSRELAGGPKQFF.